One sample yielded the 10 T cell receptor beta chains listed below, sequenced in a study of cytomegalovirus exposure and HLA in healthy donors. PCR involved 60 Vbeta and 13 Jbeta primers. The repertoire was sequenced with immunoSEQ multiplex PCR; TCRdb's copy has only in-frame clones and lacks some. Of over 130,000 clones in the sample, more than 75% were seen once. Sequenced sample: PBMCs. The receptors shown here come from a man aged 40-55 years in good health and CMV-seronegative.

The chain links TRBV7-9 to TRBJ1-1; 7 bases are a match to TRBD1. V gave up 4 bases and J gave up 4 bases; unmatched junction bases: 12. The germline V gene has CDR1 SEHNR and CDR2 FQNEAQ (reference sequence). The CDR3 length is 16 residues. CDR3 coding DNA: TGTGCCAGCAGCTCCTCAGCGACAGGGATTAGCACTGAAGCTTTCTTT. Amino acids: CASSSSATGISTEAFF.

The chain has TRBV5-1 and TRBJ2-7; D is perhaps TRBD1 (5 bases). Between the trimmed V and J ends, which lost 0 bases and 3 bases, there was a span of 13 bases. Germline CDR1 is SGHRS and CDR2 is YFSETQ. The CDR3 has 15 residues. The CDR3 nucleotides are TGCGCCAGCAGCTTGGCCAGGGTATCGGGCTACGAGCAGTACTTC. It yields the protein CASSLARVSGYEQYF.

The chain employs TRBV29-1 and TRBJ1-1, with 9 bases matching TRBD1. The trim removed 7 bases at V and 0 bases at J, leaving 9 bases unmatched. Germline V gene sequence: CDR1 SQVTM, CDR2 ANQGSEA. The CDR3 extends over 15 amino acids. CDR3 DNA: TGCAGCGCTAACCCGGACAGGGGCTTGAACACTGAAGCTTTCTTT. Amino acid sequence: CSANPDRGLNTEAFF.

The rearrangement uses TRBV6-5 and TRBJ1-5; D gene ambiguous. CDR1 is MNHEY and CDR2 is SVGAGI in the germline V gene. V lost 5 bases and J 8 bases, leaving 10 bases between the germline ends. This CDR3 is 12 amino acids long. CDR3 in DNA: TGTGCCAGCAGTCAACCTGGCAAGCCCCAGCATTTT. Residues: CASSQPGKPQHF.

This clone has a single count. The rearrangement joins TRBV27 to TRBJ1-5, with D perhaps matching TRBD1 (6 bases). From germline, CDR1 is MNHEY and CDR2 SMNVEV (reference sequence). This CDR3 contains 16 residues. V lost 5 bases and J lost 0, with 14 bases in between. CDR3 nucleotides: TGTGCCAGCAGTCCCCTGACAGGTTATAGCAATCAGCCCCAGCATTTT. This gives the protein CASSPLTGYSNQPQHF.

This rearrangement joins TRBV27 to TRBJ2-1; possibly TRBD1 for D (6 bases). Germline assignment: CDR1 MNHEY and CDR2 SMNVEV (reference sequence). The V end lost 4 bases, the J end lost 0 bases, and 13 bases lay between the germline ends. The length of the CDR3 is 16 residues. The chain's CDR3 is CASSSRQDPSYNEQFF. The CDR3 bases are TGTGCCAGCAGTTCCCGACAGGACCCCTCCTACAATGAGCAGTTCTTC.

This sequence joins TRBV29-1 and TRBJ2-5, with 12 bases that match TRBD1. The V and J ends lost 7 bases and 5 bases, in that order; junction bases with no gene match: 8. The CDR3 has 14 amino acids. CDR1 is SQVTM and CDR2 is ANQGSEA in the germline V gene. Here the CDR3 reads CSADPGQGAETQYF. CDR3 in DNA: TGCAGCGCCGACCCGGGACAGGGGGCGGAGACCCAGTACTTC.

The chain links TRBV6-5 to TRBJ2-5, with 8 nucleotides matching TRBD2. V dropped 5 bases and J dropped 1; count of bases not matched to a gene: 6. Germline V gene data show CDR1 as MNHEY and CDR2 as SVGAGI. This CDR3 comprises 15 residues. As DNA, the CDR3 is TGTGCCAGCAGTCGACTAGCGCCTTCCCAAGAGACCCAGTACTTC. Translated: CASSRLAPSQETQYF.

The CDR3 is CASSQDHRVTYNEQFF. For the CDR3, the DNA is TGCGCCAGCAGCCAAGACCACAGGGTTACCTACAATGAGCAGTTCTTC. The chain joins TRBV4-3 to TRBJ2-1; the D gene is possibly TRBD1 (6 bases). Germline CDR1 reads LGHNA; CDR2 reads YSLEER. Trimming took 0 bases from V and 2 from J, leaving 11 bases between them. The CDR3 runs 16 residues.

This clone has just one count. The chain is built from TRBV4-3 and TRBJ2-5; 10 nucleotides line up with TRBD2. V was clipped by 3 bases and J by 11 bases; unmatched bases: 15. This CDR3 is 16 amino acids long. Germline assignment: CDR1 LGHNA and CDR2 YSLEER. The CDR3 protein is CASSHLSGGAQFGQYF. The CDR3 DNA reads TGCGCCAGCAGCCACCTCAGCGGGGGGGCCCAATTTGGTCAGTACTTC.